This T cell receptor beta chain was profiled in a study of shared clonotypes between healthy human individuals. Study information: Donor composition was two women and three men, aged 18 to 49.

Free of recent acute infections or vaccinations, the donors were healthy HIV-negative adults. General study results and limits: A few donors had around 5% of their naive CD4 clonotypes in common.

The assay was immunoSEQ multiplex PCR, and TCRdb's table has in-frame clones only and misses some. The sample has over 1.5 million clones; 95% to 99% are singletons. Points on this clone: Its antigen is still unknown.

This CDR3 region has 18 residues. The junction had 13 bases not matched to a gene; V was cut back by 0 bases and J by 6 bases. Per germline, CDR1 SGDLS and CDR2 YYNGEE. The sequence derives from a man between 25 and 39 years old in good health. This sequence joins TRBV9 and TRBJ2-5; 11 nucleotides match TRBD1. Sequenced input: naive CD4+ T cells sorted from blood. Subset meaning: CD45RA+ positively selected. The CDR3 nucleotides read TGTGCCAGCAGCGTAGCTACTACGCAAGGGACAGGGGGACAGACCCAGTACTTC. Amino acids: CASSVATTQGTGGQTQYF.